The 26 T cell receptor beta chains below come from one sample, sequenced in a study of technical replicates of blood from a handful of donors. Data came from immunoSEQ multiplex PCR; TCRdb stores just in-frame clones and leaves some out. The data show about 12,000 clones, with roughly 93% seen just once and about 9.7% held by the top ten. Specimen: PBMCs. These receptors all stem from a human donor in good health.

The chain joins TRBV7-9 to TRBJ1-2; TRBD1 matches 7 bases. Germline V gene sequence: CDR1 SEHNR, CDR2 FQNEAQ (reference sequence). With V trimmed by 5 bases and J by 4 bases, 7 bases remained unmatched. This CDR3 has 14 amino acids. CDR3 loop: CASSPQGGGYGYTF. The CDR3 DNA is TGTGCCAGCAGCCCTCAGGGGGGCGGCTATGGCTACACCTTC. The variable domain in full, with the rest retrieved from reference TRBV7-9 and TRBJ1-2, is DTGVSQNPRHKITKRGQNVTFRCDPISEHNRLYWYRQTLGQGPEFLTYFQNEAQLEKSRLLSDRFSAERPKGSFSTLEIQRTEQGDSAMYLCASSPQGGGYGYTFGSGTRLTVV.

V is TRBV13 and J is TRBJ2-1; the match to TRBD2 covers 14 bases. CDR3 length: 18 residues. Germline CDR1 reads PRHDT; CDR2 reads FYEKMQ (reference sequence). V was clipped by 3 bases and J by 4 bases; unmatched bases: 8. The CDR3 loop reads CASSFLRLAGGVYNEQFF. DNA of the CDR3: TGTGCCAGCAGCTTCCTCCGACTAGCGGGAGGGGTGTACAATGAGCAGTTCTTC.

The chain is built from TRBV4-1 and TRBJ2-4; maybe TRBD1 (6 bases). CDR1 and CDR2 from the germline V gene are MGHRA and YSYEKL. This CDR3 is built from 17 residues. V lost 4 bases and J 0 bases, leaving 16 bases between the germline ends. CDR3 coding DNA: TGCGCCAGCAGCCCTGAGGTAGGGACACTAGCCAAAAACATTCAGTACTTC. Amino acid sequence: CASSPEVGTLAKNIQYF.

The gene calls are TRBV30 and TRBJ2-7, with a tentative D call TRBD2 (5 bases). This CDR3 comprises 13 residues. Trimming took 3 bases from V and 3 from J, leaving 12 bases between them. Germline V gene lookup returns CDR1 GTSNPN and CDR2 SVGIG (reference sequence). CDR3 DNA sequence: TGTGCCTGGAGAGCGGTCCATCTCTACGAGCAGTACTTC. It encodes CAWRAVHLYEQYF.

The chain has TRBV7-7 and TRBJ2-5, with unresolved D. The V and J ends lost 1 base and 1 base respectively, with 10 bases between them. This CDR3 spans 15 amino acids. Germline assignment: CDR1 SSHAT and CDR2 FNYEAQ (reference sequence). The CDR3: CASSLGPTGQETQYF. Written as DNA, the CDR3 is TGTGCCAGCAGCTTAGGACCGACGGGCCAAGAGACCCAGTACTTC. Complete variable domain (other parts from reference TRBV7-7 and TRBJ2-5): GAGVSQSPRYKVTKRGQDVTLRCDPISSHATLYWYQQALGQGPEFLTYFNYEAQPDKSGLPSDRFSAERPEGSISTLTIQRTEQRDSAMYRCASSLGPTGQETQYFGPGTRLLVL.

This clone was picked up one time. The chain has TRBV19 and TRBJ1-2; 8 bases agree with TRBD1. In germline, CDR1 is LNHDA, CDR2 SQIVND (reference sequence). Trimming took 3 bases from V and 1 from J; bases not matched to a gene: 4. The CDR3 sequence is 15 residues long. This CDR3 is CASSIQGAGNYGYTF. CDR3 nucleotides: TGTGCCAGTAGTATCCAGGGGGCCGGTAACTATGGCTACACCTTC. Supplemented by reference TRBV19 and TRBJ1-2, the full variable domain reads DGGITQSPKYLFRKEGQNVTLSCEQNLNHDAMYWYRQDPGQGLRLIYYSQIVNDFQKGDIAEGYSVSREKKESFPLTVTSAQKNPTAFYLCASSIQGAGNYGYTFGSGTRLTVV.

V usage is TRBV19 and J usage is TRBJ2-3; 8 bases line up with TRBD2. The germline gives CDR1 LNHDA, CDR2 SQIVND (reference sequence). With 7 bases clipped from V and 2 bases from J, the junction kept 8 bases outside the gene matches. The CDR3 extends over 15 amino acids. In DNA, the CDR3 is TGTGCCAGTAAGGGGTTAGCGGGGTACACAGATACGCAGTATTTT. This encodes CASKGLAGYTDTQYF. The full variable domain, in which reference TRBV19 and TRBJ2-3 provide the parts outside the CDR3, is DGGITQSPKYLFRKEGQNVTLSCEQNLNHDAMYWYRQDPGQGLRLIYYSQIVNDFQKGDIAEGYSVSREKKESFPLTVTSAQKNPTAFYLCASKGLAGYTDTQYFGPGTRLTVL.

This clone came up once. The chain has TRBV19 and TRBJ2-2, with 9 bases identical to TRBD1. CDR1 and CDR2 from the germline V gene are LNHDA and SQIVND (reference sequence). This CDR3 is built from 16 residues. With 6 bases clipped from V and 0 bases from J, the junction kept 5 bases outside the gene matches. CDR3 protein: CASSRGTGSNTGELFF. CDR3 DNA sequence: TGTGCCAGTAGCCGTGGGACAGGGTCGAACACCGGGGAGCTGTTTTTT.

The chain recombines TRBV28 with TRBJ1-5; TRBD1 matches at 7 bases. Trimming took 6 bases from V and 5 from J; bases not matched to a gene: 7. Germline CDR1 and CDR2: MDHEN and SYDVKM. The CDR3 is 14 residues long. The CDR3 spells CASSHRDSYQPQHF. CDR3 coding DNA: TGTGCCAGCAGCCACCGGGACAGCTATCAGCCCCAGCATTTT. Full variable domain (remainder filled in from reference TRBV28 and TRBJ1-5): DVKVTQSSRYLVKRTGEKVFLECVQDMDHENMFWYRQDPGLGLRLIYFSYDVKMKEKGDIPEGYSVSREKKERFSLILESASTNQTSMYLCASSHRDSYQPQHFGDGTRLSIL.

The CDR3 protein is CASGQASNQPQHF. CDR3 nucleotides: TGTGCCAGCGGACAGGCTAGCAATCAGCCCCAGCATTTT. The chain is built from TRBV28 and TRBJ1-5; 7 nucleotides line up with TRBD1. The germline V gene has CDR1 MDHEN and CDR2 SYDVKM. The CDR3 runs to 13 residues. Trimming at V came to 8 bases and at J to 0 bases, leaving 1 base not matched to a gene. Using reference TRBV28 and TRBJ1-5 for the parts outside the CDR3, the full variable domain is DVKVTQSSRYLVKRTGEKVFLECVQDMDHENMFWYRQDPGLGLRLIYFSYDVKMKEKGDIPEGYSVSREKKERFSLILESASTNQTSMYLCASGQASNQPQHFGDGTRLSIL.

CDR3 bases: TGTGCCAGCAGCTTAGGGCAGGGGAACAATGAGCAGTTCTTC. This translates into CASSLGQGNNEQFF. This chain uses TRBV7-6 with TRBJ2-1, with D possibly being TRBD1 (6 bases). V was cut by 1 base and J by 5 bases, with 9 bases left in between. The CDR3 is made up of 14 amino acids. Germline V gene sequence: CDR1 SGHVS, CDR2 FNYEAQ.

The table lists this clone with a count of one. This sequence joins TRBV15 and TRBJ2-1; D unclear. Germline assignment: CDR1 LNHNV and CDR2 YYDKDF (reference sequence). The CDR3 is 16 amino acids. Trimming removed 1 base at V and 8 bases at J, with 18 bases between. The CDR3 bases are TGTGCCACCAGCAGAGGTTCGGCGGTGACCTTGGATGAGCAGTTCTTC. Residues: CATSRGSAVTLDEQFF.

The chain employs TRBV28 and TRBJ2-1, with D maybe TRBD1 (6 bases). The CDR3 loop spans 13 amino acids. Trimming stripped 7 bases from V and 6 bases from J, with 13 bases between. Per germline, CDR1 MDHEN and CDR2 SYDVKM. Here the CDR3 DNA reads TGTGCCAGCACTTACAGGGCCGGCAATGAGCAGTTCTTC. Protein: CASTYRAGNEQFF.

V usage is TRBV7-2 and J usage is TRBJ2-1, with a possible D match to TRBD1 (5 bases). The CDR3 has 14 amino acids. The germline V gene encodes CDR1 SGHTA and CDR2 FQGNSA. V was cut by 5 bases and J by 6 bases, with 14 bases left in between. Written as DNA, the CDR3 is TGTGCCAGCAGCCATGGGGCGGCTAGCAATGAGCAGTTCTTC. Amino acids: CASSHGAASNEQFF.

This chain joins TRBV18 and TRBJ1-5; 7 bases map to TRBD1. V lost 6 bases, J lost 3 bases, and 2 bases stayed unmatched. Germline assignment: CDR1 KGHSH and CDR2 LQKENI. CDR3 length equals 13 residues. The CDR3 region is CASSTGDNQPQHF. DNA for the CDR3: TGTGCCAGCTCCACAGGGGACAATCAGCCCCAGCATTTT.

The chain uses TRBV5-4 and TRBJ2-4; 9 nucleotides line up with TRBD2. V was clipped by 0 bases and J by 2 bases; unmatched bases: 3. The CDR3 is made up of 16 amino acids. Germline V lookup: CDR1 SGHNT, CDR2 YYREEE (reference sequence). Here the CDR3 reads CASSLGAGGTKNIQYF. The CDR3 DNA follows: TGTGCCAGCAGCTTGGGAGCGGGAGGTACCAAAAACATTCAGTACTTC.

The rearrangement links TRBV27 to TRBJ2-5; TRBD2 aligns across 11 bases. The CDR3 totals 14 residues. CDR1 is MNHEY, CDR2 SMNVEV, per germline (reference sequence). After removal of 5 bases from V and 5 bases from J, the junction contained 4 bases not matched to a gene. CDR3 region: CASSIAGGWETQYF. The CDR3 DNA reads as TGTGCCAGCAGTATAGCGGGAGGGTGGGAGACCCAGTACTTC.

The CDR3 reads CATRGRGRDYGYTF. The DNA for the CDR3 is TGTGCCACTAGGGGGCGGGGCCGAGACTATGGCTACACCTTC. J is TRBJ1-2 and V is TRBV6-5; the match to TRBD1 covers 7 bases. The CDR3 consists of 14 residues. Germline V gene data show CDR1 as MNHEY and CDR2 as SVGAGI. V gave up 10 bases and J gave up 3 bases; unmatched junction bases: 11.

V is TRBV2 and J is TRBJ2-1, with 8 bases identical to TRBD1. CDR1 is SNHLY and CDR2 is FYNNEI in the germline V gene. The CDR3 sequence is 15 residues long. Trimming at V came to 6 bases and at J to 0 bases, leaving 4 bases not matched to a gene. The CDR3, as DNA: TGTGCCAGCAGGGGACAGGCCTACTCCTACAATGAGCAGTTCTTC. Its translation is CASRGQAYSYNEQFF.

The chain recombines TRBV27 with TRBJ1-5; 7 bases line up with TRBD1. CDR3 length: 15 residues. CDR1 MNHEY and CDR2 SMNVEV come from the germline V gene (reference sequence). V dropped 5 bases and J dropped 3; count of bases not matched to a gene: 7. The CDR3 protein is CASSPRTGNNQPQHF. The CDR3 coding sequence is TGTGCCAGCAGTCCCCGGACAGGAAACAATCAGCCCCAGCATTTT.

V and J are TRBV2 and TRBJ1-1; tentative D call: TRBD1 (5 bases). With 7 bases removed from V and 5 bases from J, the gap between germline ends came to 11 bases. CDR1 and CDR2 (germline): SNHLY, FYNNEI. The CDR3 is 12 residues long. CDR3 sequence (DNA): TGTGCCAGCACTCTAGGGGTAACTGAAGCTTTCTTT. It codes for CASTLGVTEAFF.

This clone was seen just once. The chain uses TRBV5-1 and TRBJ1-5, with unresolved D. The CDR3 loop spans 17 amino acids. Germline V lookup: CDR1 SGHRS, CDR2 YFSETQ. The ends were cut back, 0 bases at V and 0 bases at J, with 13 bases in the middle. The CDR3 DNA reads TGCGCCAGCAGCTTGGGAACATACAGTGATAGCAATCAGCCCCAGCATTTT. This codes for CASSLGTYSDSNQPQHF.

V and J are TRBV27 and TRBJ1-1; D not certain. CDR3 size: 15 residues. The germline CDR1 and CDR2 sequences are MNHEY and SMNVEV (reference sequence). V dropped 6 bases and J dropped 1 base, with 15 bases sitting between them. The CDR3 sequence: CASSTLPRQNTEAFF. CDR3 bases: TGTGCCAGCAGCACCCTACCCCGACAGAACACTGAAGCTTTCTTT.

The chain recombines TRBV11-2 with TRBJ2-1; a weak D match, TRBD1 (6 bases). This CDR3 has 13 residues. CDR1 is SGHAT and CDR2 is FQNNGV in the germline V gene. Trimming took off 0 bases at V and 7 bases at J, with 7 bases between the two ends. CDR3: CASSLERGNEQFF. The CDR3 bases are TGTGCCAGCAGCTTAGAGAGGGGGAATGAGCAGTTCTTC.

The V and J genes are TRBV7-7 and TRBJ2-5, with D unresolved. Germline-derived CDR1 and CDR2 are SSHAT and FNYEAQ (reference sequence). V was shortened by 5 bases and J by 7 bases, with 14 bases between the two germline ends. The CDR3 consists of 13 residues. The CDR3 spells CASSLAQSGTQYF. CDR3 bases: TGTGCCAGCAGCCTGGCACAGTCCGGGACCCAGTACTTC.

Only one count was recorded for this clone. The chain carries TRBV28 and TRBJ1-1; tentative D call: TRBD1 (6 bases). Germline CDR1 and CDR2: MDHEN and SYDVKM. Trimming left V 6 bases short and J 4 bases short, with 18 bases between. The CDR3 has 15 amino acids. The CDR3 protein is CASSRGHAGGTEAFF. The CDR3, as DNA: TGTGCCAGCAGCCGGGGACACGCCGGCGGCACTGAAGCTTTCTTT. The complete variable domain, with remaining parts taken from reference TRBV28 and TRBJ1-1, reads DVKVTQSSRYLVKRTGEKVFLECVQDMDHENMFWYRQDPGLGLRLIYFSYDVKMKEKGDIPEGYSVSREKKERFSLILESASTNQTSMYLCASSRGHAGGTEAFFGQGTRLTVV.